The T cell receptor (beta chain) under discussion was sequenced for a study of T cells in women clearing cervical HPV infection. Turning to the study itself: Women with histologically confirmed HPV16-related CIN3 or worse, 2 with invasive cancer, served as cases. Whole-study findings and limits: CIN3+ cases had significantly higher TCR repertoire richness than controls, but evenness did not differ.

The assay was immunoSEQ multiplex PCR, and TCRdb's table has in-frame clones only and misses some. The sample includes more than 40,000 clones. Concerning this clone itself: Its antigen is as yet unknown. The observed sequence ends 3 residues before the CDR3 terminus, with the missing tail filled in from the germline J gene.

With 9 bases removed from V and 1 base from J, the gap between germline ends came to 16 bases. The CDR3 consists of 15 residues. Germline CDR1 is SNHLY and CDR2 is FYNNEI. Material: blood buffy coat. This TCR came from a woman aged 18-70 years with a cervical HPV16 infection that either progressed to CIN3+ or cleared (not recorded which). The chain combines TRBV2 with TRBJ1-5; TRBD1 is a possible D gene (5 bases). CDR3 DNA, as far as it was read: TGTGCCAGTCGTAGGGGCATCCCGAGCAATCAGCCC. Translation gives CASRRGIPSNQP. In full, the CDR3 reads CASRRGIPSNQPQHF.